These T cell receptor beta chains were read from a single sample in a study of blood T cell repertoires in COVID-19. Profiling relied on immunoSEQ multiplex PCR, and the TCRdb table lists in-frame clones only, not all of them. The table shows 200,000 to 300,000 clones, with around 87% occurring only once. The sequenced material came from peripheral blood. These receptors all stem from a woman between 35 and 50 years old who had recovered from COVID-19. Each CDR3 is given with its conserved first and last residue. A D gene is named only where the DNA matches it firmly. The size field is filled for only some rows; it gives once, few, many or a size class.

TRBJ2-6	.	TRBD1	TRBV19	CASTTTGTDSGANVLTF	TGTGCCAGTACGACTACCGGGACAGACTCTGGGGCCAACGTCCTGACTTTC
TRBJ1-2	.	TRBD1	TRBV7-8	CASSFWGQPGYGYTF	TGTGCCAGCAGCTTTTGGGGACAGCCAGGCTATGGCTACACCTTC
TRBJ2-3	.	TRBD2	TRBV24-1	CATSDGGGYSDTQYF	TGTGCCACCAGTGATGGGGGGGGGTATTCAGATACGCAGTATTTT
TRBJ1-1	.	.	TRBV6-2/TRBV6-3	CASSPGQVMNTEAFF	TGTGCCAGCAGCCCGGGACAAGTCATGAACACTGAAGCTTTCTTT
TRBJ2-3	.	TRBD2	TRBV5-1	CASRGFSGAQTDTQYF	TGCGCCAGCAGAGGGTTTAGCGGGGCCCAGACAGATACGCAGTATTTT
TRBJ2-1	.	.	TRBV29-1	CSVEPGGKAYNEQFF	TGCAGCGTTGAACCGGGGGGCAAGGCCTACAATGAGCAGTTCTTC
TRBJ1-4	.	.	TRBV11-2	CASSLAGPMNEKLFF	TGTGCCAGCAGCTTAGCAGGGCCGATGAATGAAAAACTGTTTTTT
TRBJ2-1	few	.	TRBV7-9	CASNSFVGASPYNEQFF	TGTGCCAGCAACTCGTTTGTGGGGGCTAGCCCCTACAATGAGCAGTTCTTC
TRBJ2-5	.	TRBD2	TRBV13	CASSPRLAGGLETQYF	TGTGCCAGCAGCCCCCGACTAGCGGGGGGATTGGAGACCCAGTACTTC
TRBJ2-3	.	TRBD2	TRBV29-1	CSVAGLAGRDTQYF	TGCAGCGTTGCGGGACTAGCGGGCCGGGATACGCAGTATTTT
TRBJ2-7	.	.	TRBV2	CASSVQFAGRNEQYF	TGTGCCAGCAGTGTGCAATTTGCAGGGCGTAACGAGCAGTACTTC
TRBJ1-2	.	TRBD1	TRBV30	CAWSVPQGGGYTF	TGTGCCTGGAGTGTACCCCAGGGGGGTGGCTACACCTTC
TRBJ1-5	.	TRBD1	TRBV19	CASSPKGTGAYFSNQPQHF	TGTGCCAGTAGTCCCAAGGGGACAGGAGCCTACTTTAGCAATCAGCCCCAGCATTTT
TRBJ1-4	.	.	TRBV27	CASRRGLPNEKLFF	TGTGCCAGCCGGCGGGGCTTACCTAATGAAAAACTGTTTTTT
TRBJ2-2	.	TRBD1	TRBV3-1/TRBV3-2	CASSQRTGGNTGELFF	TGTGCCAGCAGTCAGCGAACAGGGGGGAACACCGGGGAGCTGTTTTTT
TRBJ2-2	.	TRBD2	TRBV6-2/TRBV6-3	CASSWTSGGTSTGELFF	TGTGCCAGCAGCTGGACTAGCGGGGGCACTAGTACCGGGGAGCTGTTTTTT
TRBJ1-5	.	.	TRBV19	CASAPTGIYQPQHF	TGTGCCAGTGCCCCCACAGGGATCTATCAGCCCCAGCATTTT
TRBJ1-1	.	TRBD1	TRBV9	CASSVTQGASAKGSEAFF	TGTGCCAGCAGCGTAACACAGGGGGCCTCTGCGAAGGGCTCTGAAGCTTTCTTT
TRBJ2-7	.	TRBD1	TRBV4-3	CASSQELRQGAREQYF	TGCGCCAGCAGCCAAGAATTGAGACAGGGGGCTCGCGAGCAGTACTTC
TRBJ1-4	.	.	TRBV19	CASSIYQRNEKLFF	TGTGCCAGTAGTATATACCAGAGGAATGAAAAACTGTTTTTT
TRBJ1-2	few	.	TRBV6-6	CASSFEARSHGYTF	TGTGCCAGCAGTTTTGAGGCTCGGAGCCATGGCTACACCTTC
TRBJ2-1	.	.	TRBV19	CASSIDPSGNEQFF	TGTGCCAGTAGTATAGATCCTTCGGGCAATGAGCAGTTCTTC
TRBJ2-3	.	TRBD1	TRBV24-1	CATSDPGRGRDTQYF	TGTGCCACCAGTGATCCTGGCAGGGGGCGCGATACGCAGTATTTT
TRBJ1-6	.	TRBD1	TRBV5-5	CASSQTGVSPLHF	TGTGCCAGCAGTCAGACAGGGGTTTCACCCCTCCACTTT
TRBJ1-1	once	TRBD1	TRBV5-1	CASSKGQGKRDTEAFF	TGCGCCAGCAGCAAAGGACAGGGGAAAAGGGACACTGAAGCTTTCTTT
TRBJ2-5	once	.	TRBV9	CASSTGETQYF	TGTGCCAGCAGCACCGGAGAGACCCAGTACTTC
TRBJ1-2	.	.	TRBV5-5	CASSLGLIIYGYTF	TGTGCCAGCAGCTTGGGACTTATCATCTATGGCTACACCTTC
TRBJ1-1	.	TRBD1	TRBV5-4	CASSHTGQGNTEAFF	TGTGCCAGCAGTCATACGGGACAGGGTAACACTGAAGCTTTCTTT
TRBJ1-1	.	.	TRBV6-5	CASSPGPSGREAFF	TGTGCCAGCAGTCCGGGACCGTCCGGGAGGGAAGCTTTCTTT